This T cell receptor (beta chain) was recorded in a study of blood T cells in healthy people across ages. Points from the study as a whole: Naive T cell percentage by flow cytometry tracked strongly with beta diversity. More naive CD4+ cells and higher diversity were found in long-lived than in aged donors.

Germline CDR1 reads SGHRS; CDR2 reads YFSETQ. This CDR3 has 13 residues. V lost 4 bases, J lost 0 bases, and 5 bases lay in between. A J-beta primer mix and a sample-barcoded 5' primer were used in a second PCR of about 6 to 12 cycles. From the 5' RACE reads, TCRdb called clonotypes with MiXCR, one entry per CDR3 protein. Seen here are 700,000 to 950,000 distinct CDR3 sequences, roughly 64% observed once, and the top ten hold approximately 21%. This clonotype has ten or more counts. Its antigen remains unknown. The sample comprised blood. The origin of this receptor is a man aged 25-45 years in good health. The chain links TRBV5-1 to TRBJ2-1; D uncertain. The CDR3 DNA sequence: TGCGCCAGCAGCCCGAGCTCCTACAATGAGCAGTTCTTC. The encoded protein is CASSPSSYNEQFF.